The present entry profiles one TCR beta chain with its context. The clone's antigen remains unknown. No quality values exist for individual bases; no much larger clone is one base distant. These data originate in a study of CD8+CD57+ T cells in acquired aplastic anemia listed by TCRdb under 2018. As for the study more broadly: A mean of approximately 3 ug of DNA, ranging from about 0.17 to 30 ug, was extracted from sorted CD4+ and CD8+ cells. CD8+CD57+ expansion was defined as a frequency above the mean frequency observed in healthy subjects. Study-wide findings and limitations: CD8+ Simpson's diversity did not differ significantly between patients and healthy controls (P=0.060). Although 25 to 30 CD8+ CDR3 sequences were shared by patients and controls, these sequences appeared highly expressed in patients and within the immunodominant clones of patients.

Flow cytometry had shown CD8+CD57+ cell expansion in the patients selected for sequencing. Every patient had a diagnosis of severe acquired aplastic anemia based on International Study of Aplastic Anemia and Agranulocytosis and Camitta criteria. At the time blood was sampled, none of the patients had received any therapy. The study deep-sequenced TCR repertoires of sorted CD4+ and CD8+ blood T cells from severe aplastic anemia patients and healthy subjects. Patients were enrolled in the USA under clinicaltrials.gov protocols 00001620, 01623167, 00001397, 00071045, 00081523 and 00961064. Ficoll-Paque density gradient centrifugation was used to isolate peripheral blood mononuclear cells. Before DNA extraction, CD4+ and CD8+ T cells were sorted with FACS or magnetic beads. Profiling of TCR beta VDJ combinations and CDR3 sequences used genomic DNA as the template. An Illumina HiSeq 2000 was used for TCR repertoire sequencing. Per the source publication's procedure: Repertoires were assessed using TRBV/TRBJ rearrangement plots, CDR3 size and DJ length profiles, and Simpson's diversity index. The immunodominant clone was defined as the most abundant DNA sequence in deep sequencing data. CDR3 amino acid sequences were checked for sharing between subjects and were compared against published repertoires and the VDJdb database. Using fastp at Q25 and MiXCR, TCRdb reprocessed the public reads and kept productive beta chains. Records with the same CDR3 protein are collapsed into one entry carrying the most frequent genes and DNA. TCRdb, not the authors, supplied the V and J calls. This sample comprises under 350,000 distinct CDR3 sequences, roughly 61% of them detected only once. The ten largest account for 1.3% of the sample.

The sequence was obtained from a human donor with aplastic anemia. Input material: sorted CD4+, CD8+, or CD8+CD57+ T cells (not recorded which) from PBMCs.

The DNA is as follows: TGTGCCAGCAGCTTAGAACGAGAACACACAGATACGCAGTATTTT. It specifies CASSLEREHTDTQYF. The sequence joins TRBV7-2 to TRBJ2-3, with the D segment identity uncertain. Looking up the germline V gene yields CDR1 SGHTA and CDR2 FQGNSA. Trimming at the junction amounts to 1 base on V and 2 bases on J, and the germline ends lie 10 bases apart. Including cysteine and phenylalanine, the CDR3 has 15 amino acids. The DNA shown is the 45-base CDR3, in frame from base 1.